The clone carrying this TCR beta chain was observed a single time. The data were taken from a study of blood T cell repertoires in COVID-19. TCRdb's copy holds only in-frame clones and misses some; the assay was immunoSEQ multiplex PCR. Here the sample spans under 200,000 clones, about 80% being singletons. The CDR3 loop spans 15 amino acids. Per germline, CDR1 MGHDK and CDR2 SYGVNS. V was clipped by 3 bases and J by 2 bases, with 13 bases between them. This clonotype was sampled from a man under 40 with active or convalescent COVID-19. The rearrangement links TRBV25-1 to TRBJ1-1; D possibly corresponds to TRBD1 (5 bases). The sample consisted of peripheral blood. As DNA, the CDR3 is TGTGCCAGCAGTGAGCAGGGAATGGGAAACACTGAAGCTTTCTTT. Its translation: CASSEQGMGNTEAFF.